The 7 T cell receptor beta chains listed next were all sequenced from one sample in a study of regulatory T cells in long-lasting Graves disease. Library construction for TCR beta used iRepertoire HTBI primers and Arm-PCR of CDR3 regions. TCRdb re-called the multiplex PCR reads through MiXCR, storing one row per CDR3 protein. The sample lists a few hundred thousand distinct CDR3 sequences, roughly a fifth occurring once. Time point denoted: persistent/refractory GD, antithyroid drugs over 5 years with positive TRAb. PBMC RNA was the source of the TCR library. The material sequenced was peripheral blood mononuclear cells (PBMCs), taken when the disease was refractory, from a patient treated with antithyroid drugs. The receptors derive from a female donor with Graves disease.

This clonotype was counted many times. The chain uses TRBV11-2 and TRBJ1-2; perhaps TRBD1 as D (6 bases). V shed 5 bases and J shed 2 bases, with 12 bases lying between them. The CDR3 is 14 residues long. The germline CDR1 and CDR2 sequences are SGHAT and FQNNGV. CDR3 region: CASSPTGGNYGYTF. CDR3 sequence (DNA): TGTGCCAGCAGCCCAACCGGGGGCAACTATGGCTACACCTTC.

This clonotype was detected only a few times. The V and J genes are TRBV9 and TRBJ1-1; weak D call: TRBD1 (5 bases). Germline V gene lookup returns CDR1 SGDLS and CDR2 YYNGEE. The V gene lost 3 bases and the J gene lost 4 bases, with 25 bases spanning the gap. CDR3 size: 18 residues. The CDR3 DNA reads TGTGCCAGCAGCGCTGGGGGAGGCAGGTCCTCCCTGAGCACTGAAGCTTTCTTT. It specifies CASSAGGGRSSLSTEAFF.

This clonotype has a count of ten or more. The genes are TRBV15 and TRBJ1-2, with D hard to call. Trimming left V 0 bases short and J 8 bases short, with 7 bases between. The CDR3 has 12 amino acids. CDR1 LNHNV and CDR2 YYDKDF come from the germline V gene (reference sequence). CDR3: CATSRDLSGYTF. CDR3 in DNA: TGTGCCACCAGCAGAGATCTAAGCGGCTACACCTTC.

The genes are TRBV28 and TRBJ2-7; 10 bases fit TRBD2. J was trimmed by 0 bases and V by 4 bases; bases with no gene match: 6. CDR1 and CDR2 from the germline V gene are MDHEN and SYDVKM. The CDR3 sequence is 16 residues long. This chain's CDR3 is CASSWSGRASSYEQYF. The CDR3 nucleotides are TGTGCCAGCAGTTGGAGCGGGAGGGCTAGCTCCTACGAGCAGTACTTC. Variable domain in full (rest from reference TRBV28 and TRBJ2-7): DVKVTQSSRYLVKRTGEKVFLECVQDMDHENMFWYRQDPGLGLRLIYFSYDVKMKEKGDIPEGYSVSREKKERFSLILESASTNQTSMYLCASSWSGRASSYEQYFGPGTRLTVT.

In this sample, this clonotype turned up many times. This chain joins TRBV6-1 and TRBJ2-7, with D possibly being TRBD1 (5 bases). Germline-derived CDR1 and CDR2 are MNHNS and SASEGT. Trimming removed 7 bases from V and 7 bases from J, with 17 bases in between. The CDR3 extends over 13 amino acids. The CDR3 DNA reads TGTGCCAGCACCCAGACAAGGGGCTCGGAGCAGTACTTC. This translates into CASTQTRGSEQYF.

With regard to this clonotype: This may come from a read error, since a much larger clone is one base off. This rearrangement joins TRBV20-1 to TRBJ2-2; tentative D call: TRBD2 (6 bases). This CDR3 region has 15 residues. In germline, CDR1 is DFQATT, CDR2 SNEGSKA (reference sequence). The CDR3 nucleotides are TGCAGTGCTAGAGATTGGAGCCTACAGATCGGGGGGCTGTTTTTT. Residues: CSARDWSLQIGGLFF.

This clonotype was counted a single time. A much larger clone is a single base away; this may be a read error. The CDR3 loop reads CASSRDRFDYTF. The CDR3 DNA is TGTGCCAGCAGCCGGGACAGATTTGACTACACCTTC. The chain has TRBV7-2 and TRBJ1-2, with TRBD1 identical over 7 bases. In germline, CDR1 is SGHTA, CDR2 FQGNSA. The CDR3 loop spans 12 amino acids. J lost 10 bases, V lost 5 bases, and 7 bases had no gene match.